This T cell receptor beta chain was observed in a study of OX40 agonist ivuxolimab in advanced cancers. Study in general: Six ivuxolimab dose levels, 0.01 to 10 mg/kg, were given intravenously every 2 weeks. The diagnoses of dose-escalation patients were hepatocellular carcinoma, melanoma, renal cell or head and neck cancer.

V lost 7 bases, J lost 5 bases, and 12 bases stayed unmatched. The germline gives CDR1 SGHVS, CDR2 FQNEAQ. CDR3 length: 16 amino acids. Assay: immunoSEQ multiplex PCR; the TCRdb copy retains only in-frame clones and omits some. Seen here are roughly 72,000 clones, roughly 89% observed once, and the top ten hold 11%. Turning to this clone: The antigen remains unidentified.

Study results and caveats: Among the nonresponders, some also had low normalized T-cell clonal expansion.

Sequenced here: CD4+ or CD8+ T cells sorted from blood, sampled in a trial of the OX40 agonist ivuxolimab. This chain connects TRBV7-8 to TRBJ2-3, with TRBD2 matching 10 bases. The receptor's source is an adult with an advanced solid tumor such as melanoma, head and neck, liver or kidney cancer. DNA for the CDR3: TGTGCCAGCACCAGACTAGCGGGTCTCCGCGGAGATACGCAGTATTTT. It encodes CASTRLAGLRGDTQYF.